This T cell receptor (beta chain) derives from a study of T cells after yellow fever vaccination. Findings and caveats of the study: Weaker in magnitude, the secondary response showed a faster peak on day 5 versus 15. FACS-sorted repertoires could harbor abundant contaminating bulk-population clonotypes.

With respect to this clonotype: Its antigen is as yet unknown.

The study made its TCR cDNA through 5'RACE template switching. That step introduced a universal primer site along with UMIs. TCRdb re-called the 5' RACE reads with MiXCR, one entry per CDR3 protein. Among approximately 70,000 distinct CDR3 sequences listed, more than 6.5% were seen once. The TCR sequence derives from a man between 18 and 29 years old who received the YFV17D yellow fever vaccine. This specimen was CD8+ T cells sorted from PBMCs, taken more than 40 days after the first yellow fever vaccination.

Here the CDR3 reads CASSPDRGSSDEQFF. Here the CDR3 DNA reads TGTGCCAGCAGCCCGGACAGGGGTAGCTCTGATGAGCAGTTCTTC. This chain uses TRBV11-3 with TRBJ2-1; 9 nucleotides line up with TRBD1. The CDR3 is 15 amino acids. The J segment lost 8 bases and the V segment lost 5 bases, leaving 10 bases of the junction unmatched. The germline gives CDR1 SGHNT, CDR2 YENEEA.